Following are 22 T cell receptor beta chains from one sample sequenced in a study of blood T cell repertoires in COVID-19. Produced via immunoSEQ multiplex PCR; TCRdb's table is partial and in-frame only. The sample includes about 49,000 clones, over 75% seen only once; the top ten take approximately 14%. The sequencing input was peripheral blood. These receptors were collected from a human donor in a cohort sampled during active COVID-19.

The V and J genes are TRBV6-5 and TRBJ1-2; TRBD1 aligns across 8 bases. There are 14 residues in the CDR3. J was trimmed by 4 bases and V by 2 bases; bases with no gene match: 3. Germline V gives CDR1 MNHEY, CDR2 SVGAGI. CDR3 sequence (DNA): TGTGCCAGCAGTTACAAACAGGGGGGCTATGGCTACACCTTC. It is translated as CASSYKQGGYGYTF.

CDR3 in DNA: TGTGCCAGCTCACCGACTAGCGGGAGTTCCGAGCAGTACTTC. Translation gives CASSPTSGSSEQYF. J is TRBJ2-7 and V is TRBV18, with TRBD2 matching 12 bases. Germline V lookup: CDR1 KGHSH, CDR2 LQKENI. The ends lost 3 bases at V and 6 bases at J; junction bases unmatched: 3. This CDR3 is built from 14 residues.

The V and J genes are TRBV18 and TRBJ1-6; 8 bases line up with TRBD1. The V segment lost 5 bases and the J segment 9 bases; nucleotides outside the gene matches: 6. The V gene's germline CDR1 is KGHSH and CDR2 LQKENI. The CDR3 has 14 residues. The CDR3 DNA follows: TGTGCCAGCTCAATTGACAGGGGTGGTTCACCCCTCCACTTT. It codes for CASSIDRGGSPLHF.

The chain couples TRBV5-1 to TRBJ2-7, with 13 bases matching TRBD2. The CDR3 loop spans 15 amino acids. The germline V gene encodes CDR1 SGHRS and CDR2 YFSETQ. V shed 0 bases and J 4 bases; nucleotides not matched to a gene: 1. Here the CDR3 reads CASSLGTSGGYEQYF. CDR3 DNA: TGCGCCAGCAGCTTGGGGACTAGCGGGGGTTACGAGCAGTACTTC.

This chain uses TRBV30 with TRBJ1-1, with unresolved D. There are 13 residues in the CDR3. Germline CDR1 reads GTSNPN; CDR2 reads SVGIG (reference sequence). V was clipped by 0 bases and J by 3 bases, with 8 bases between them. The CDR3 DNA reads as TGTGCCTGGAGTGTTGGGGAGGACACTGAAGCTTTCTTT. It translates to CAWSVGEDTEAFF. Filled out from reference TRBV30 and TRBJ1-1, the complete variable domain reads SQTIHQWPATLVQPVGSPLSLECTVEGTSNPNLYWYRQAAGRGLQLLFYSVGIGQISSEVPQNLSASRPQDRQFILSSKKLLLSDSGFYLCAWSVGEDTEAFFGQGTRLTVV.

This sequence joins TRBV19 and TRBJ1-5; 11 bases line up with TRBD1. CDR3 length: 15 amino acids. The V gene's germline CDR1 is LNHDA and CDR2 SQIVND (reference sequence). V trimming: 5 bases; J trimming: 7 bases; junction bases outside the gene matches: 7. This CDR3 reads CASSRLGQGEQPQHF. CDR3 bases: TGTGCCAGTAGTCGACTGGGACAGGGGGAACAGCCCCAGCATTTT.

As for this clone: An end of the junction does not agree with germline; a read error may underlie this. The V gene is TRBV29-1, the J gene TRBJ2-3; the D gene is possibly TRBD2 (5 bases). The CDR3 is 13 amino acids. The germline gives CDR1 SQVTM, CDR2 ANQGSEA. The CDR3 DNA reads TGCAGCGTTCAAGAGCGGCTCACAGATACGCAGTATTTT. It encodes CSVQERLTDTQYF.

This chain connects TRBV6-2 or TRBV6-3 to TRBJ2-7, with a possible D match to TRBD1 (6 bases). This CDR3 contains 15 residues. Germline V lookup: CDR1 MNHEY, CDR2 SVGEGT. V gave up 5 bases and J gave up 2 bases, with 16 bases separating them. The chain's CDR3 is CASSPRGMGPYEQYF. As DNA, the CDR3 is TGTGCCAGCAGTCCCAGGGGAATGGGACCCTACGAGCAGTACTTC.

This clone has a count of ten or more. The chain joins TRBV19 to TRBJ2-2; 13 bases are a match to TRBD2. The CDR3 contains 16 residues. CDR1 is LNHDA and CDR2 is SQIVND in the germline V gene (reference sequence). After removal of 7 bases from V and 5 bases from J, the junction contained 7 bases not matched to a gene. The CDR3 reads CASNRRTSGSTGELFF. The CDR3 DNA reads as TGTGCCAGTAACCGTCGGACTAGCGGGAGTACCGGGGAGCTGTTTTTT.

The CDR3 coding sequence is TGTGCCAGCAGTGAACGGGGGAGAGAGACCCAGTACTTC. Its translation: CASSERGRETQYF. This chain uses TRBV6-1 with TRBJ2-5; D possibly corresponds to TRBD2 (6 bases). This CDR3 is 13 amino acids long. Trimming took off 2 bases at V and 4 bases at J, with 8 bases between the two ends. The germline V gene encodes CDR1 MNHNS and CDR2 SASEGT.

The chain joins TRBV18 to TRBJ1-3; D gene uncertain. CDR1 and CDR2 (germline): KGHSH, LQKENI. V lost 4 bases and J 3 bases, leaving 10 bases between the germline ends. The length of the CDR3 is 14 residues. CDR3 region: CASSLRANGNTIYF. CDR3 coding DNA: TGTGCCAGCTCACTGCGGGCAAATGGAAACACCATATATTTT.

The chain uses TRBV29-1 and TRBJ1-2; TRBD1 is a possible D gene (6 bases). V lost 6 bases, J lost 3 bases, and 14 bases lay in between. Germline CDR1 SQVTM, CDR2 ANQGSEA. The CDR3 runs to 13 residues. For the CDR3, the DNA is TGCAGCGTGGGGCAGGGGTTCGACTATGGCTACACCTTC. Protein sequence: CSVGQGFDYGYTF.

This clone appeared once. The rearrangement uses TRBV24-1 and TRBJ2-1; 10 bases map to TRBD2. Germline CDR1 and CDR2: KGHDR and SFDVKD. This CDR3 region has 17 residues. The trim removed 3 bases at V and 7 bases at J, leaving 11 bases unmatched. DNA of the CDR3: TGTGCCACCAGTGATCTTCTCCGAGCGGGAGGGCGTAATGAGCAGTTCTTC. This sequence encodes CATSDLLRAGGRNEQFF.

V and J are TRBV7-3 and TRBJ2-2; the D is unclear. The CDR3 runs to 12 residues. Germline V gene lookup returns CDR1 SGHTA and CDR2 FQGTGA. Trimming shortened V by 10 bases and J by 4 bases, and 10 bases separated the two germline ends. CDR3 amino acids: CATAQVTGELFF. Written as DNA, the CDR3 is TGTGCCACCGCCCAGGTCACCGGGGAGCTGTTTTTT.

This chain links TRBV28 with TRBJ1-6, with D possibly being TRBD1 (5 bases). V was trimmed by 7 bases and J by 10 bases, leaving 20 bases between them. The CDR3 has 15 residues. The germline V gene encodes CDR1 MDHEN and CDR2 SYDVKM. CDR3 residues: CASNVAGAGGSPLHF. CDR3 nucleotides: TGTGCCAGCAATGTCGCTGGGGCCGGGGGATCACCCCTCCACTTT.

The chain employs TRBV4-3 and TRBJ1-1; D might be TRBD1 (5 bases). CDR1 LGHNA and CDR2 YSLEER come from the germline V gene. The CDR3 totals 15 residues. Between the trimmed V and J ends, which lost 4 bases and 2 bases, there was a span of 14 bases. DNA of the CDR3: TGCGCCAGCAGCCGCGGCTGGGGGGGAAACACTGAAGCTTTCTTT. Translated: CASSRGWGGNTEAFF.

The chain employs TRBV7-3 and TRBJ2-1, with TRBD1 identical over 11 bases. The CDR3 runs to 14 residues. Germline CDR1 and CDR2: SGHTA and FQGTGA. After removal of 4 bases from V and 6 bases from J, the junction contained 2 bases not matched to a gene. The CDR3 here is CASSSGTGGNEQFF. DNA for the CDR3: TGTGCCAGCAGCTCCGGGACAGGGGGCAATGAGCAGTTCTTC.

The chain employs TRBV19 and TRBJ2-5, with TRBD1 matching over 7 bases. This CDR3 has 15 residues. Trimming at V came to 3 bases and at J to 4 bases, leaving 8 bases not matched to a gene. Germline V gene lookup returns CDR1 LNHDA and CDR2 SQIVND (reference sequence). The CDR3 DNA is TGTGCCAGTAGTATGCGACAGGGTGGGGCAGAGACCCAGTACTTC. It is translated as CASSMRQGGAETQYF.

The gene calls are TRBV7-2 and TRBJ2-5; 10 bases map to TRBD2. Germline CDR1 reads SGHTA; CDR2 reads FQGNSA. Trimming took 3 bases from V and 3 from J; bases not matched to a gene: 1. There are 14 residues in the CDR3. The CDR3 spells CASSFSGGKETQYF. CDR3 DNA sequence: TGTGCCAGCAGCTTTAGCGGGGGGAAAGAGACCCAGTACTTC.

The CDR3 protein is CASSYYRGVEQYF. In DNA form, the CDR3 reads TGTGCCAGCAGCTACTACAGGGGGGTAGAGCAGTACTTC. The chain combines TRBV7-2 with TRBJ2-7, with 8 bases identical to TRBD1. The CDR3 length is 13 residues. V was pared by 4 bases and J by 7 bases, with 6 bases of the junction left unmatched. The V gene's germline CDR1 is SGHTA and CDR2 FQGNSA. Supplemented by reference TRBV7-2 and TRBJ2-7, the full variable domain reads GAGVSQSPSNKVTEKGKDVELRCDPISGHTALYWYRQSLGQGLEFLIYFQGNSAPDKSGLPSDRFSAERTGGSVSTLTIQRTQQEDSAVYLCASSYYRGVEQYFGPGTRLTVT.

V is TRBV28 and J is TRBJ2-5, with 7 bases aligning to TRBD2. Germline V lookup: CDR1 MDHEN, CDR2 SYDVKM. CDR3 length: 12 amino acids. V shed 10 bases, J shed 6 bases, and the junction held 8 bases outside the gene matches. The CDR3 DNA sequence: TGTGCCACCCAGGAGGGAGGGAAGACCCAGTACTTC. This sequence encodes CATQEGGKTQYF. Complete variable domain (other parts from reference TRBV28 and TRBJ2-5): DVKVTQSSRYLVKRTGEKVFLECVQDMDHENMFWYRQDPGLGLRLIYFSYDVKMKEKGDIPEGYSVSREKKERFSLILESASTNQTSMYLCATQEGGKTQYFGPGTRLLVL.

The CDR3 here is CAWSVEGQAFF. The CDR3 DNA reads as TGTGCCTGGAGTGTGGAGGGGCAGGCTTTCTTT. The genes are TRBV30 and TRBJ1-1; tentative D call: TRBD1 (5 bases). CDR1 is GTSNPN and CDR2 is SVGIG in the germline V gene (reference sequence). There are 11 residues in the CDR3. The V and J ends lost 0 bases and 11 bases respectively, with 10 bases between them.